This TCR beta chain originates from a study of blood T cell repertoires in COVID-19. The CDR3 consists of 15 residues. Germline V gene data show CDR1 as SQVTM and CDR2 as ANQGSEA. V dropped 5 bases and J dropped 4; count of bases not matched to a gene: 11. Cohort 3 donors counted as recovered after two negative PCRs, clearance, or resolved symptoms. Produced via immunoSEQ multiplex PCR; TCRdb's table is partial and in-frame only. The sample shows hundreds of thousands of clones, just over 85% of them seen only once. The clonotype comes from a man between 35 and 55 years old who had recovered from COVID-19. The sequenced sample consisted of PBMCs or T cells enriched from blood (not recorded which). The chain uses TRBV29-1 and TRBJ1-2; 9 bases map to TRBD1. As DNA, the CDR3 is TGCAGCGTTAAGAAAGGACAGGGGTCGGGCTATGGCTACACCTTC. This translates into CSVKKGQGSGYGYTF.